The 4 T cell receptor beta chains in this list originate from one sample, sequenced in a study of OX40 agonist ivuxolimab in advanced cancers. Here immunoSEQ multiplex PCR was the method, and the copy in TCRdb shows in-frame clones only, minus some. The sample lists tens of thousands of clones; 70% to 90% were seen once. The sequences come from CD4+ or CD8+ T cells sorted from blood, collected in a trial of the OX40 agonist ivuxolimab. These receptors originate from an adult with an advanced solid tumor such as melanoma, head and neck, liver or kidney cancer.

V and J are TRBV2 and TRBJ1-1; no clear D. Per germline, CDR1 SNHLY and CDR2 FYNNEI. The CDR3 runs 14 residues. With 7 bases removed from V and 3 bases from J, the gap between germline ends came to 15 bases. Written as DNA, the CDR3 is TGTGCCAGCACTAATTTCGTTCGGGACACTGAAGCTTTCTTT. The encoded protein is CASTNFVRDTEAFF.

The J gene is TRBJ2-1, the V gene TRBV9, with D maybe TRBD2 (6 bases). Germline lookup yields CDR1 SGDLS and CDR2 YYNGEE. This CDR3 is built from 15 residues. V was clipped by 0 bases and J by 2 bases, with 9 bases between them. The CDR3 here is CASSVAGEPYNEQFF. The CDR3 DNA sequence: TGTGCCAGCAGCGTAGCGGGAGAACCCTACAATGAGCAGTTCTTC.

The J gene is TRBJ2-3, the V gene TRBV9, with D possibly TRBD2 on 5 matching bases. Germline CDR1 SGDLS, CDR2 YYNGEE. This CDR3 is 18 amino acids long. V gave up 1 base and J gave up 2 bases, with 20 bases separating them. The CDR3 coding sequence is TGTGCCAGCAGCGTATCCCGTTCGGCGGAGGTTCCCACAGATACGCAGTATTTT. Its translation is CASSVSRSAEVPTDTQYF.

The chain employs TRBV7-9 and TRBJ1-1, with 8 bases that match TRBD1. This CDR3 has 15 amino acids. Germline V gene lookup returns CDR1 SEHNR and CDR2 FQNEAQ (reference sequence). V lost 7 bases to trimming and J lost 2 bases; unmatched junction nucleotides: 9. CDR3 protein: CASNADRDINTEAFF. In DNA form, the CDR3 reads TGTGCCAGCAACGCGGACAGGGACATAAACACTGAAGCTTTCTTT.